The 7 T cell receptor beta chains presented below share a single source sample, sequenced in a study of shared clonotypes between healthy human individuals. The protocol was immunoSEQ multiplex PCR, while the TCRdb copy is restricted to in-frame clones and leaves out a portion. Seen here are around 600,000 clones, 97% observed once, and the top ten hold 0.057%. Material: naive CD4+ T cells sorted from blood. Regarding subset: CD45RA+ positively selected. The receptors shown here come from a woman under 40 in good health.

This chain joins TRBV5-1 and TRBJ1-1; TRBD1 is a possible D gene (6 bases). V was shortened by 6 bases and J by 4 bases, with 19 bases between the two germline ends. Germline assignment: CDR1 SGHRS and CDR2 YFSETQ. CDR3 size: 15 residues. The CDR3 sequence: CASTPGHVPFTEAFF. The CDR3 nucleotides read TGCGCCAGCACACCGGGACACGTGCCATTCACTGAAGCTTTCTTT.

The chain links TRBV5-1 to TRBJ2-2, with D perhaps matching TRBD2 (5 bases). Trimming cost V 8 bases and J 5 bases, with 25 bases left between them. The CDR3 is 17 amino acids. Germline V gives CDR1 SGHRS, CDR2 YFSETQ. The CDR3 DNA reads TGCGCCAGTAGTAGCGCCGGGTCCCCCTTGGGTACCGGGGAGCTGTTTTTT. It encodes CASSSAGSPLGTGELFF.

CDR3 region: CASSYDEGETQYF. The DNA for the CDR3 is TGTGCCAGCAGTTACGACGAGGGGGAGACCCAGTACTTC. V is TRBV6-5 and J is TRBJ2-5; D is possibly TRBD1 or TRBD2 (5 bases each). Trimming pared 2 bases from V and 5 bases from J, leaving 9 bases between. CDR3 length: 13 amino acids. Germline assignment: CDR1 MNHEY and CDR2 SVGAGI.

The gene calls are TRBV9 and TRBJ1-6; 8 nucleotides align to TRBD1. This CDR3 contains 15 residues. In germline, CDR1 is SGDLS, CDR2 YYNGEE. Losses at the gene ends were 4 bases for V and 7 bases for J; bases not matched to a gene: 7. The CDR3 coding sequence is TGTGCCAGCAGCACTCGGACAGGGATAAATTCACCCCTCCACTTT. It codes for CASSTRTGINSPLHF.

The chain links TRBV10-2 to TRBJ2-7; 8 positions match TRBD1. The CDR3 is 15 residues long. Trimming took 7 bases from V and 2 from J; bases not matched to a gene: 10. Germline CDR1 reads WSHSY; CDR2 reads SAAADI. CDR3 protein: CASIPGGRAAYEQYF. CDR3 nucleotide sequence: TGCGCCAGCATCCCAGGGGGCAGGGCCGCCTACGAGCAGTACTTC.

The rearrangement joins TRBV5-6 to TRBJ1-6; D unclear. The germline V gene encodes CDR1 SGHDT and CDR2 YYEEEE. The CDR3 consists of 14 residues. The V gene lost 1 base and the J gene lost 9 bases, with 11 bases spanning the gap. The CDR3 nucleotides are TGTGCCAGCAGCTTGCCCGGGGTGACTTCACCCCTCCACTTT. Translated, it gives CASSLPGVTSPLHF. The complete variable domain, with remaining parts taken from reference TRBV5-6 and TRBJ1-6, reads DAGVTQSPTHLIKTRGQQVTLRCSPKSGHDTVSWYQQALGQGPQFIFQYYEEEERQRGNFPDRFSGHQFPNYSSELNVNALLLGDSALYLCASSLPGVTSPLHFGNGTRLTVT.

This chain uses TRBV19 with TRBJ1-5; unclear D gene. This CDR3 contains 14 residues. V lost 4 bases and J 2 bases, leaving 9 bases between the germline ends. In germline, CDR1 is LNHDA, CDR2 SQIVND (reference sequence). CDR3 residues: CASSKDQGNQPQHF. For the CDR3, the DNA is TGTGCCAGTAGTAAGGACCAGGGCAATCAGCCCCAGCATTTT.